The rows below give T cell receptor beta chains drawn from one sample of a study of shared clonotypes between healthy human individuals. Some clones are missing from TCRdb's copy, which holds only in-frame ones; the method was immunoSEQ multiplex PCR. Here the sample spans about 2.4 million clones, over 85% being singletons. The sample taken for sequencing was naive CD4+ T cells from PBMCs. The source is a man in his late teens or twenties in good health. Some clones in this sample may be carry-over from other donors' samples. CDR3s include the opening cysteine and the closing phenylalanine or tryptophan. Each record gives: V gene, clone size, D gene, J gene, CDR3 protein, CDR3 DNA. The D gene is left open where the match is weak. Clone size is shown for a subset of rows, as once, few, many or a class of expanded clone.

V: TRBV29-1; size: NA; D: NA; J: TRBJ1-3; CDR3: CSVAWTASGNTIYF; DNA: TGCAGCGTGGCTTGGACAGCCTCTGGAAACACCATATATTTT
V: TRBV6-5; size: NA; D: NA; J: TRBJ2-2; CDR3: CASSYPDSTGELFF; DNA: TGTGCCAGCAGTTACCCAGACAGCACCGGGGAGCTGTTTTTT
V: TRBV6-1; size: NA; D: TRBD1; J: TRBJ1-1; CDR3: CASSADRGDTEAFF; DNA: TGTGCCAGCAGTGCGGACAGGGGAGACACTGAAGCTTTCTTT
V: TRBV9; size: NA; D: NA; J: TRBJ2-3; CDR3: CASSVDSTDTQYF; DNA: TGTGCCAGCAGCGTGGACTCCACAGATACGCAGTATTTT
V: TRBV14; size: NA; D: NA; J: TRBJ2-7; CDR3: CASSQAVEQYF; DNA: TGTGCCAGCAGCCAAGCTGTAGAGCAGTACTTC
V: TRBV2; size: NA; D: TRBD1; J: TRBJ2-5; CDR3: CASNLGQGRFQETQYF; DNA: TGTGCCAGCAATCTTGGACAGGGGCGTTTCCAAGAGACCCAGTACTTC
V: TRBV5-4; size: NA; D: NA; J: TRBJ1-1; CDR3: CASSLVQGLNTEAFF; DNA: TGTGCCAGCAGCTTGGTTCAGGGGCTGAACACTGAAGCTTTCTTT
V: TRBV19; size: NA; D: NA; J: TRBJ1-5; CDR3: CASSIGLGDSNQPQHF; DNA: TGTGCCAGTAGTATAGGGTTAGGGGATAGCAATCAGCCCCAGCATTTT
V: TRBV25-1; size: NA; D: TRBD1; J: TRBJ2-7; CDR3: CASSPGGDRGLHEQYF; DNA: TGTGCCAGCAGCCCGGGTGGGGACAGGGGGCTACACGAGCAGTACTTC
V: TRBV7-8; size: once; D: NA; J: TRBJ2-2; CDR3: CASSLVELANTGELFF; DNA: TGTGCCAGCAGCTTAGTGGAATTGGCGAACACCGGGGAGCTGTTTTTT
V: TRBV6-5; size: NA; D: NA; J: TRBJ2-3; CDR3: CASSYEAISADTQYF; DNA: TGTGCCAGCAGTTATGAGGCTATCAGCGCAGATACGCAGTATTTT
V: TRBV7-2; size: few; D: TRBD1; J: TRBJ1-1; CDR3: CASSLAWDRNTEAFF; DNA: TGTGCCAGCAGCTTAGCGTGGGACAGGAACACTGAAGCTTTCTTT
V: TRBV11-2; size: NA; D: NA; J: TRBJ1-3; CDR3: CASSFGAVGNTIYF; DNA: TGTGCCAGCAGCTTCGGGGCGGTTGGAAACACCATATATTTT
V: TRBV27; size: NA; D: NA; J: TRBJ2-2; CDR3: CASSFRGGGVNTGELFF; DNA: TGTGCCAGCAGTTTCAGAGGCGGGGGCGTAAACACCGGGGAGCTGTTTTTT
V: TRBV7-9; size: NA; D: NA; J: TRBJ2-1; CDR3: CAGLMAGSNEQFF; DNA: TGTGCCGGACTAATGGCGGGATCTAATGAGCAGTTCTTC
V: TRBV2; size: NA; D: TRBD2; J: TRBJ2-1; CDR3: CASRGTSTSYNEQFF; DNA: TGTGCCAGCAGGGGGACTAGCACTAGCTACAATGAGCAGTTCTTC
V: TRBV15; size: once; D: TRBD1; J: TRBJ2-7; CDR3: CATSHDRGPGYF; DNA: TGTGCCACCAGCCATGACAGGGGGCCAGGGTACTTC
V: TRBV6-6; size: once; D: NA; J: TRBJ1-5; CDR3: CASSYSPGSAEPQHF; DNA: TGTGCCAGCAGTTACTCTCCCGGGAGCGCTGAGCCCCAGCATTTT
V: TRBV19; size: NA; D: TRBD1; J: TRBJ1-3; CDR3: CASSINAGQGYSGNTIYF; DNA: TGTGCCAGTAGTATTAATGCTGGACAGGGTTACTCTGGAAACACCATATATTTT
V: TRBV12-5; size: NA; D: TRBD2; J: TRBJ2-3; CDR3: CASGPSGGPDTQYF; DNA: TGTGCTAGTGGTCCTAGCGGGGGCCCAGATACGCAGTATTTT
V: TRBV15; size: NA; D: NA; J: TRBJ2-5; CDR3: CATSRDRVSRETQYF; DNA: TGTGCCACCAGCAGAGATCGGGTCTCGCGGGAGACCCAGTACTTC
V: TRBV5-1; size: few; D: NA; J: TRBJ2-1; CDR3: CASSLVAASSYNEQFF; DNA: TGCGCCAGCAGCTTGGTAGCAGCTAGCTCCTACAATGAGCAGTTCTTC
V: TRBV28; size: NA; D: NA; J: TRBJ2-5; CDR3: CASSAVQGVQETQYF; DNA: TGTGCCAGCAGTGCTGTACAGGGAGTCCAAGAGACCCAGTACTTC
V: TRBV7-3; size: NA; D: NA; J: TRBJ2-1; CDR3: CASSLLDSWFGETNFGDNEQFF; DNA: TGTGCCAGCAGCTTACTTGACTCTTGGTTCGGGGAAACTAACTTTGGGGACAATGAGCAGTTCTTC
V: TRBV28; size: NA; D: NA; J: TRBJ1-5; CDR3: CASSFPSPSQPQHF; DNA: TGTGCCAGCAGTTTCCCGAGTCCTAGCCAGCCCCAGCATTTT
V: TRBV28; size: NA; D: NA; J: TRBJ1-2; CDR3: CASSPIRTRANYGYTF; DNA: TGTGCCAGCAGCCCTATTCGGACACGAGCTAACTATGGCTACACCTTC
V: TRBV5-1; size: once; D: NA; J: TRBJ1-2; CDR3: CATLRGPGEDGYTF; DNA: TGCGCCACCCTGAGAGGTCCGGGGGAAGATGGCTACACCTTC
V: TRBV7-3; size: NA; D: NA; J: TRBJ2-5; CDR3: CASSPSGYWQETQYF; DNA: TGTGCCAGCAGCCCAAGCGGGTACTGGCAAGAGACCCAGTACTTC
V: TRBV30; size: NA; D: TRBD1; J: TRBJ2-1; CDR3: CAWSSRGYNEQFF; DNA: TGTGCCTGGAGTAGCAGGGGGTACAATGAGCAGTTCTTC
V: TRBV28; size: once; D: NA; J: TRBJ1-2; CDR3: CASSLFREPGGYTF; DNA: TGTGCCAGCAGTTTATTTCGGGAACCGGGGGGCTACACCTTC
V: TRBV28; size: once; D: TRBD1; J: TRBJ1-2; CDR3: CASSDPQGARANYGYTF; DNA: TGTGCCAGCAGTGACCCACAGGGGGCGCGAGCTAACTATGGCTACACCTTC
V: TRBV18; size: NA; D: TRBD1; J: TRBJ2-7; CDR3: CASSTTHGTAYEQYF; DNA: TGTGCCAGCTCAACCACCCACGGGACAGCCTACGAGCAGTACTTC
V: TRBV28; size: NA; D: NA; J: TRBJ1-6; CDR3: CASSWAEALHF; DNA: TGTGCCAGCAGTTGGGCGGAGGCCCTCCACTTT
V: TRBV6-1; size: NA; D: TRBD1; J: TRBJ1-1; CDR3: CASSDQRGRSEAFF; DNA: TGTGCCAGCAGTGACCAGAGGGGGCGGTCTGAAGCTTTCTTT